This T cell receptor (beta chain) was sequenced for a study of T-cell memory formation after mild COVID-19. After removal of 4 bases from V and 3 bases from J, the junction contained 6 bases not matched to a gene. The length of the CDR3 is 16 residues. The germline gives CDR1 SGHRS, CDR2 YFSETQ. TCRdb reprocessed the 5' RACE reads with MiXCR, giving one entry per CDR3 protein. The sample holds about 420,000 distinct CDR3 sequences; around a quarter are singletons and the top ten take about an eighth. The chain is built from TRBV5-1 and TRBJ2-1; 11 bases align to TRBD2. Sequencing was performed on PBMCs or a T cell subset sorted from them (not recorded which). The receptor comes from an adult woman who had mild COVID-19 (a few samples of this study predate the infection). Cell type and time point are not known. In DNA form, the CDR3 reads TGCGCCAGCAGCGGTAGCGGGAGGGGTTTCTACAATGAGCAGTTCTTC. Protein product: CASSGSGRGFYNEQFF.